This T cell receptor (beta chain) was found in a study of T cells in Graves' hyperthyroidism and ophthalmopathy. Study outcomes and limitations: It was a median around seven months before onset that the model predicted ophthalmopathy.

Aged 18 to 65, the patients had hyperthyroidism that was newly diagnosed and had lasted under 2 months. Researchers took RNA transcripts and amplified the TCR beta CDR3 regions from them. The HTBI primer set was used in a first-round RT-PCR of the TCR CDR3. TCRdb reprocessed the multiplex PCR reads with MiXCR, giving one entry per CDR3 protein. The sample contains under 400,000 distinct CDR3 sequences, 15% to 18% of which appear only once. This clonotype was detected a few times. Antigen: not known. The CDR3 runs to 14 residues. V shed 4 bases and J shed 0 bases, with 10 bases lying between them. Looked up from germline, CDR1 is LNHNV and CDR2 is YYDKDF (reference sequence).

The receptor was isolated from a woman under 30 with Graves' hyperthyroidism that later progressed to Graves' ophthalmopathy. The sample consisted of blood. The chain carries TRBV15 and TRBJ2-7, with D unresolved. The CDR3 coding sequence is TGTGCCACCAGCAAAGGTAGGAGCTCCTACGAGCAGTACTTC. Protein sequence: CATSKGRSSYEQYF.